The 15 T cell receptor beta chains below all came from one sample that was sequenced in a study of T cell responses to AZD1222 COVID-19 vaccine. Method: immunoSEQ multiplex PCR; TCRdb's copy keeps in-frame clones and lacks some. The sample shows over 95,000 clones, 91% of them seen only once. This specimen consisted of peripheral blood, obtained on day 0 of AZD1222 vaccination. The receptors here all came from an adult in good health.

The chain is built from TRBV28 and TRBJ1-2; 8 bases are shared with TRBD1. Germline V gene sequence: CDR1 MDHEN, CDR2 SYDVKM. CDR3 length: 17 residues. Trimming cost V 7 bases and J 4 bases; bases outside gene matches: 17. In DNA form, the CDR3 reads TGTGCCAGCAAGATGGGAGGGACAGGCTTTTTTCCCTATGGCTACACCTTC. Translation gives CASKMGGTGFFPYGYTF.

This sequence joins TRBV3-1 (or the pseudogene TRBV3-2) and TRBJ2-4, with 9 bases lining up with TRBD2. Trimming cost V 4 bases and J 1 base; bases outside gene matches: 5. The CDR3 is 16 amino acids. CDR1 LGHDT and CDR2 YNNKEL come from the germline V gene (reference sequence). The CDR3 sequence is CASSPKTSGAKNIQYF. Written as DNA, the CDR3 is TGTGCCAGCAGCCCGAAGACTAGCGGTGCCAAAAACATTCAGTACTTC.

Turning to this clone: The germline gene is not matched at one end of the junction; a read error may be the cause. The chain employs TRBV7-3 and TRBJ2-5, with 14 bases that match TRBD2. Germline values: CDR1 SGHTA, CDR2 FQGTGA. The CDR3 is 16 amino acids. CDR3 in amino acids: CTSSSTSGGAKKTQYF. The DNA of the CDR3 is TGTACCAGCAGCTCGACTAGCGGGGGGGCCAAGAAGACCCAGTACTTC.

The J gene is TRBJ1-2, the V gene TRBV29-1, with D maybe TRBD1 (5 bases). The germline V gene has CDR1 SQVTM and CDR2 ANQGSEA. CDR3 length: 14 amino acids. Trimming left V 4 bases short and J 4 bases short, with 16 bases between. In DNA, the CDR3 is TGCAGCGTTGGCCCGGCGGGGCCTGGCTATGGCTACACCTTC. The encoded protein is CSVGPAGPGYGYTF. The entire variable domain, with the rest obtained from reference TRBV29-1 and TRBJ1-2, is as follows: SAVISQKPSRDICQRGTSLTIQCQVDSQVTMMFWYRQQPGQSLTLIATANQGSEATYESGFVIDKFPISRPNLTFSTLTVSNMSPEDSSIYLCSVGPAGPGYGYTFGSGTRLTVV.

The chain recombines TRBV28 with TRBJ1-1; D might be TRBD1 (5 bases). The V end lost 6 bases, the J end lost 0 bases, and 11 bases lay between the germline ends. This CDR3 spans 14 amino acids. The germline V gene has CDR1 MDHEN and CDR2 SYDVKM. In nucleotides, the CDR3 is TGTGCCAGCAGCCCCAGGGTCATGAACACTGAAGCTTTCTTT. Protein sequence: CASSPRVMNTEAFF.

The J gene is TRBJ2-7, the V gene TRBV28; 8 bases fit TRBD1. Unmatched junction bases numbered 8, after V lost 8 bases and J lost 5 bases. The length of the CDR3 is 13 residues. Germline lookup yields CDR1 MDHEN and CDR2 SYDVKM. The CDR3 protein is CASRRTGWDEQYF. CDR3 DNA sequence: TGTGCCAGCCGCAGGACAGGGTGGGACGAGCAGTACTTC.

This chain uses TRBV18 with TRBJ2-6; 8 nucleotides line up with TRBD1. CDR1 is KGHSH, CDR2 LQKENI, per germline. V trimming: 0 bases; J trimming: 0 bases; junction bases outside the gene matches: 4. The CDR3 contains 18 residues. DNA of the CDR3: TGTGCCAGCTCACCACCCGGGACAGGACACTCTGGGGCCAACGTCCTGACTTTC. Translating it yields CASSPPGTGHSGANVLTF.

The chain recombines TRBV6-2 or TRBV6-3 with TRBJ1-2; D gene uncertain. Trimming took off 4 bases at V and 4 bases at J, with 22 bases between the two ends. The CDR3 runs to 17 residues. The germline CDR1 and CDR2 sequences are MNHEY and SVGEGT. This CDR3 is CASSSTPSDGSSYGYTF. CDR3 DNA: TGTGCCAGCAGTTCTACCCCGAGTGATGGATCCTCCTATGGCTACACCTTC.

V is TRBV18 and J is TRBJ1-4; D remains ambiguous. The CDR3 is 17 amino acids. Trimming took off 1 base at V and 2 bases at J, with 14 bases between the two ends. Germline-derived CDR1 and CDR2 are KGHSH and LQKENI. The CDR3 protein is CASSPLSNLLTNEKLFF. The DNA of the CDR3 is TGTGCCAGCTCACCACTATCAAACCTTCTCACTAATGAAAAACTGTTTTTT.

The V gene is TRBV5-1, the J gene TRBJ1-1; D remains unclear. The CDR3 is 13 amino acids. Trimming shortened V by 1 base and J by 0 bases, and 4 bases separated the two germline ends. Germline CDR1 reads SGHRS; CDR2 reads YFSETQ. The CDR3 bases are TGCGCCAGCAGCTTGACGCTGAACACTGAAGCTTTCTTT. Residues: CASSLTLNTEAFF.

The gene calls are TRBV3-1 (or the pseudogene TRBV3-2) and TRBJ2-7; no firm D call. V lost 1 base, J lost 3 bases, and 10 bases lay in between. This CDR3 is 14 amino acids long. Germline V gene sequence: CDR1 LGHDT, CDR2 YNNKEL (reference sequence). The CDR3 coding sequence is TGTGCCAGCAGCCAAGGCAACATAATCTACGAGCAGTACTTC. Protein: CASSQGNIIYEQYF.

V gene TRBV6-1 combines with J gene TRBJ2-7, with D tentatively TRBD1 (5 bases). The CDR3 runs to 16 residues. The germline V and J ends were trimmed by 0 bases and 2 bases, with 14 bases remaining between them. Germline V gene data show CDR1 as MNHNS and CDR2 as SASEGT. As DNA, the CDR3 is TGTGCCAGCAGTGAAGCGTCTGCCGACAGCACCTACGAGCAGTACTTC. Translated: CASSEASADSTYEQYF.

CDR3 coding DNA: TGTGCCAGCAGTGCCGGCCTCGGGAGGGGCAAGGGGGCTGGGGGCTACACCTTC. Translating gives CASSAGLGRGKGAGGYTF. This chain connects TRBV6-1 to TRBJ1-2; 7 nucleotides match TRBD1. This CDR3 spans 18 amino acids. The V gene end was trimmed by 4 bases and the J gene end by 8 bases; junction bases not matched to a gene: 22. From germline, CDR1 is MNHNS and CDR2 SASEGT.

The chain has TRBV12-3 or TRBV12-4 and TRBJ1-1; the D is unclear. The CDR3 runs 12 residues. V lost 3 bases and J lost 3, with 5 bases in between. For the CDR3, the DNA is TGTGCCAGCAGTTTTTACGACACTGAAGCTTTCTTT. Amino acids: CASSFYDTEAFF.

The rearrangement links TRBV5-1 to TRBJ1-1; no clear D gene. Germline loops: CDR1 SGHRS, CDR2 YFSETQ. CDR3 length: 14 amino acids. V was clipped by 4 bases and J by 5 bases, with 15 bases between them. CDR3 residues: CASSLAAVSTEAFF. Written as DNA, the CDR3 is TGCGCCAGCAGCCTGGCGGCGGTGTCGACTGAAGCTTTCTTT.